This entry lists 9 T cell receptor beta chains sequenced from one sample in a study of shared clonotypes between healthy human individuals. Libraries were prepared by immunoSEQ multiplex PCR; TCRdb keeps only in-frame clonotypes and omits some of them. Here the sample spans 950,000 to 1,100,000 clones, about 70% being singletons. The sample was memory CD4+ T cells sorted from blood. Stated subset: CD45RA-negative fraction. These receptors were collected from a man aged 18 to 29 in good health.

This clone appeared once. The chain joins TRBV6-1 to TRBJ1-2, with TRBD1 identical over 9 bases. With V trimmed by 6 bases and J by 8 bases, 13 bases remained unmatched. The CDR3 loop spans 15 amino acids. Germline lookup yields CDR1 MNHNS and CDR2 SASEGT. Here the CDR3 reads CASRDRDRETEGYTF. CDR3 DNA sequence: TGTGCCAGCAGGGACCGGGACAGGGAGACAGAGGGCTACACCTTC.

There are a few counts of this clone. The chain carries TRBV7-3 and TRBJ2-1; 10 positions agree with TRBD1. This CDR3 has 14 amino acids. Trimming cost V 5 bases and J 3 bases; bases outside gene matches: 1. Germline V gene sequence: CDR1 SGHTA, CDR2 FQGTGA. The CDR3 is CASSRDRGYNEQFF. Written as DNA, the CDR3 is TGTGCCAGCAGCCGGGACAGGGGCTACAATGAGCAGTTCTTC.

There are a few counts of this clone. This sequence joins TRBV19 and TRBJ1-5, with 11 bases matching TRBD1. V lost 6 bases, J lost 1 base, and 5 bases stayed unmatched. There are 16 residues in the CDR3. Germline CDR1 reads LNHDA; CDR2 reads SQIVND (reference sequence). The DNA for the CDR3 is TGTGCCAGTAGCACTGGACAGGGGGCGAGCAATCAGCCCCAGCATTTT. It codes for CASSTGQGASNQPQHF. Full variable domain (missing parts from reference TRBV19 and TRBJ1-5): DGGITQSPKYLFRKEGQNVTLSCEQNLNHDAMYWYRQDPGQGLRLIYYSQIVNDFQKGDIAEGYSVSREKKESFPLTVTSAQKNPTAFYLCASSTGQGASNQPQHFGDGTRLSIL.

The chain employs TRBV27 and TRBJ1-2; 9 positions agree with TRBD1. V lost 6 bases and J lost 8; bases outside the gene matches: 7. Germline CDR1 reads MNHEY; CDR2 reads SMNVEV (reference sequence). This CDR3 contains 13 residues. CDR3 protein: CASSFWTGEGYTF. DNA for the CDR3: TGTGCCAGCAGCTTCTGGACAGGGGAAGGCTACACCTTC.

The sample holds a few counts of this clone. The V gene is TRBV5-1, the J gene TRBJ1-1; 12 bases are a match to TRBD1. The length of the CDR3 is 15 residues. CDR1 is SGHRS and CDR2 is YFSETQ in the germline V gene. J gave up 5 bases and V 4 bases, and 6 bases lay outside the gene matches. CDR3: CASSPGTGGKTEAFF. CDR3 nucleotide sequence: TGCGCCAGCAGCCCCGGGACAGGGGGCAAGACTGAAGCTTTCTTT.

This clone was detected once. The sample holds other DNA sequences that translate to the same CDR3. The chain links TRBV20-1 to TRBJ2-7; no firm D call. The V gene lost 6 bases and the J gene lost 4 bases, with 10 bases spanning the gap. The germline CDR1 and CDR2 sequences are DFQATT and SNEGSKA (reference sequence). The CDR3 is 11 residues long. CDR3 sequence (DNA): TGCAGTGCAGCGACCGAGTACGAGCAGTACTTC. This sequence encodes CSAATEYEQYF.

The chain combines TRBV2 with TRBJ2-1, with a tentative D call TRBD2 (6 bases). Trimming took off 10 bases at V and 9 bases at J, with 25 bases between the two ends. The CDR3 spans 15 residues. Germline CDR1 SNHLY, CDR2 FYNNEI. The CDR3 loop is CATDGVPNWGGEQFF. DNA for the CDR3: TGTGCCACCGATGGCGTCCCAAACTGGGGAGGTGAGCAGTTCTTC.

Worth noting for this clone: This sample also contains other DNA sequences that code for the same CDR3. This chain connects TRBV7-9 to TRBJ2-1; D gene unclear. The germline CDR1 and CDR2 sequences are SEHNR and FQNEAQ (reference sequence). The CDR3 is 12 residues long. Trimming cost V 2 bases and J 5 bases, with 4 bases left between them. Written as DNA, the CDR3 is TGTGCCAGCAGCTTACTCGACAATGAGCAGTTCTTC. Protein: CASSLLDNEQFF.

V is TRBV6-5 and J is TRBJ2-3; either TRBD1 or TRBD2 may supply D (5 bases each). The CDR3 contains 16 residues. Germline V lookup: CDR1 MNHEY, CDR2 SVGAGI. Trimming pared 0 bases from V and 5 bases from J, leaving 15 bases between. CDR3 coding DNA: TGTGCCAGCAGTTACTCTCGGGGCCCTGTAGGAGATACGCAGTATTTT. Amino acids: CASSYSRGPVGDTQYF.